Below are 24 T cell receptor beta chains sequenced from a single sample in a study of cytomegalovirus exposure and HLA in healthy donors. Data came from immunoSEQ multiplex PCR; TCRdb stores just in-frame clones and leaves some out. The table lists under 250,000 clones, roughly 84% of them singletons. The specimen was PBMCs. The receptors come from a woman aged 18-29 years in good health and CMV-seropositive.

The rearrangement uses TRBV30 and TRBJ2-7, with 8 bases aligning to TRBD2. The CDR3 runs 12 residues. Germline CDR1 GTSNPN, CDR2 SVGIG (reference sequence). Trimming removed 4 bases from V and 4 bases from J; junction bases left unmatched: 3. CDR3 DNA: TGTGCCTGGACTAGCGGGTTGTACGAGCAGTACTTC. Translating it yields CAWTSGLYEQYF. The full variable domain, completed using reference TRBV30 and TRBJ2-7, is SQTIHQWPATLVQPVGSPLSLECTVEGTSNPNLYWYRQAAGRGLQLLFYSVGIGQISSEVPQNLSASRPQDRQFILSSKKLLLSDSGFYLCAWTSGLYEQYFGPGTRLTVT.

The genes are TRBV30 and TRBJ2-5; the D gene is possibly TRBD1 (6 bases). Germline CDR1 and CDR2: GTSNPN and SVGIG (reference sequence). V lost 5 bases, J lost 1 base, and 8 bases lay in between. The CDR3 loop spans 12 amino acids. DNA of the CDR3: TGTGCCTGGGAACAGGGCCAAGAGACCCAGTACTTC. Its protein is CAWEQGQETQYF.

This rearrangement joins TRBV18 to TRBJ2-1; 9 bases are shared with TRBD2. The CDR3 runs 15 residues. Germline trimming cut 2 bases from V and 4 bases from J; bases unmatched to any gene: 3. Germline V gives CDR1 KGHSH, CDR2 LQKENI. CDR3 sequence: CASSPSGRPYNEQFF. The CDR3 DNA follows: TGTGCCAGCTCACCAAGCGGGAGGCCGTACAATGAGCAGTTCTTC.

The gene calls are TRBV6-1 and TRBJ1-5, with no clear D. CDR1 is MNHNS, CDR2 SASEGT, per germline. CDR3 size: 15 residues. Trimming pared 4 bases from V and 3 bases from J, leaving 13 bases between. CDR3 sequence (DNA): TGTGCCAGCAGTGGAGGGTATCGAGACAATCAGCCCCAGCATTTT. It is translated as CASSGGYRDNQPQHF.

The chain has TRBV30 and TRBJ1-5, with D perhaps TRBD1 (5 bases). This CDR3 has 12 residues. V shed 3 bases and J shed 4 bases, with 7 bases lying between them. Germline CDR1 reads GTSNPN; CDR2 reads SVGIG (reference sequence). The DNA of the CDR3 is TGTGCCTGGAGAGGGGAAAATCAGCCCCAGCATTTT. Translating it yields CAWRGENQPQHF.

The CDR3 sequence: CSVGDRADTGELFF. The CDR3 coding sequence is TGCAGCGTTGGGGACAGGGCGGACACCGGGGAGCTGTTTTTT. This chain connects TRBV29-1 to TRBJ2-2, with 9 positions matching TRBD1. The CDR3 consists of 14 residues. The V gene's germline CDR1 is SQVTM and CDR2 ANQGSEA. The V and J ends lost 4 bases and 3 bases, in that order; junction bases with no gene match: 3.

This clone has only a few counts. V is TRBV5-4 and J is TRBJ2-7, with 10 positions matching TRBD1. This CDR3 comprises 15 residues. Germline lookup yields CDR1 SGHNT and CDR2 YYREEE (reference sequence). J was trimmed by 1 base and V by 0 bases; bases with no gene match: 1. The CDR3 protein is CASSLGTGGSYEQYF. CDR3 sequence (DNA): TGTGCCAGCAGCTTGGGGACAGGGGGATCCTACGAGCAGTACTTC.

The rearrangement joins TRBV7-6 to TRBJ1-2; D unclear. V was pared by 4 bases and J by 1 base, with 4 bases between. The germline gives CDR1 SGHVS, CDR2 FNYEAQ. This CDR3 has 12 residues. The DNA for the CDR3 is TGTGCCAGCAGCTCTATTAACTATGGCTACACCTTC. Amino acid sequence: CASSSINYGYTF.

The genes are TRBV28 and TRBJ2-3, with TRBD1 matching 7 bases. CDR3 size: 15 residues. V was clipped by 6 bases and J by 5 bases; unmatched bases: 11. Germline V lookup: CDR1 MDHEN, CDR2 SYDVKM. DNA of the CDR3: TGTGCCAGCAGCCAGACAGGGCGTCGGCAAGATACGCAGTATTTT. Its translation: CASSQTGRRQDTQYF.

The genes are TRBV2 and TRBJ1-5; TRBD1 matches at 8 bases. Looked up from germline, CDR1 is SNHLY and CDR2 is FYNNEI. Trimming removed 6 bases from V and 5 bases from J; junction bases left unmatched: 9. CDR3 length: 15 residues. CDR3 protein: CASRLQGVKDQPQHF. DNA for the CDR3: TGTGCCAGCAGGTTACAGGGGGTTAAGGATCAGCCCCAGCATTTT.

The chain links TRBV9 to TRBJ1-5; 7 bases map to TRBD1. This CDR3 is 15 amino acids long. V was clipped by 3 bases and J by 3 bases; unmatched bases: 6. CDR1 is SGDLS and CDR2 is YYNGEE in the germline V gene. The DNA for the CDR3 is TGTGCCAGCAGCGCCACAGGGGCTTTCAATCAGCCCCAGCATTTT. Its translation is CASSATGAFNQPQHF.

The chain uses TRBV5-4 and TRBJ2-1, with 7 bases fitting TRBD2. V lost 0 bases to trimming and J lost 10 bases; unmatched junction nucleotides: 1. Germline CDR1 reads SGHNT; CDR2 reads YYREEE (reference sequence). The CDR3 runs 12 residues. The DNA for the CDR3 is TGTGCCAGCAGCTTGGTGGGGGGGGAGCAGTTCTTC. The encoded protein is CASSLVGGEQFF.

In this sample, this clone turned up once. The chain joins TRBV5-1 to TRBJ1-1; D unclear. CDR1 and CDR2 from the germline V gene are SGHRS and YFSETQ. The V and J ends lost 3 bases and 0 bases respectively, with 12 bases between them. The CDR3 is made up of 15 amino acids. The CDR3, as DNA: TGCGCCAGCAGCTCCGGCGAGACTGTGAACACTGAAGCTTTCTTT. Amino acid sequence: CASSSGETVNTEAFF.

Only one count was recorded for this clone. J is TRBJ2-2 and V is TRBV2; D is unclear. Trimming took off 1 base at V and 0 bases at J, with 9 bases between the two ends. This CDR3 comprises 16 residues. Germline-derived CDR1 and CDR2 are SNHLY and FYNNEI. The CDR3 DNA follows: TGTGCCAGCAGTGAAGAAGATGCGGCGAACACCGGGGAGCTGTTTTTT. This sequence encodes CASSEEDAANTGELFF.

The gene calls are TRBV28 and TRBJ2-1; 8 bases align to TRBD2. CDR1 MDHEN and CDR2 SYDVKM come from the germline V gene. The CDR3 extends over 15 amino acids. V lost 7 bases and J lost 0; bases outside the gene matches: 5. CDR3 DNA sequence: TGTGCCAGCATCGAGCGGGGGAGCTCCTACAATGAGCAGTTCTTC. This translates into CASIERGSSYNEQFF.

Only one count was recorded for this clone. The rearrangement links TRBV27 to TRBJ1-2, with D possibly matching TRBD1 (5 bases). This CDR3 comprises 13 residues. With 5 bases removed from V and 5 bases from J, the gap between germline ends came to 12 bases. CDR1 is MNHEY and CDR2 is SMNVEV in the germline V gene (reference sequence). CDR3 in amino acids: CASSLGGRYGYTF. As DNA, the CDR3 is TGTGCCAGCAGTCTCGGGGGGAGGTATGGCTACACCTTC.

This clone was counted only a few times. For the CDR3, the DNA is TGTGCCAGCTCACCATACGGACAGGGGGCTGGAAACACCATATATTTT. Encoded protein: CASSPYGQGAGNTIYF. V usage is TRBV18 and J usage is TRBJ1-3; TRBD1 aligns across 10 bases. The CDR3 is made up of 16 amino acids. The germline V gene has CDR1 KGHSH and CDR2 LQKENI. J was trimmed by 2 bases and V by 2 bases; bases with no gene match: 3.

The rearrangement joins TRBV11-2 to TRBJ2-7; 8 nucleotides agree with TRBD1. Losses at the gene ends were 0 bases for V and 1 base for J; bases not matched to a gene: 11. CDR3 length: 18 residues. CDR1 is SGHAT and CDR2 is FQNNGV in the germline V gene. Written as DNA, the CDR3 is TGTGCCAGCAGCTTAGATGCGGACAGGGACTTGGTTTCCTACGAGCAGTACTTC. Protein: CASSLDADRDLVSYEQYF.

This clone was seen only once. CDR3 residues: CASSEVLWAGGQPQHF. The CDR3 region has the DNA TGTGCCAGCAGTGAAGTTTTGTGGGCAGGGGGACAGCCCCAGCATTTT. This rearrangement joins TRBV6-1 to TRBJ1-5; 7 bases align to TRBD1. This CDR3 has 16 amino acids. J lost 7 bases, V lost 1 base, and 10 bases had no gene match. CDR1 MNHNS and CDR2 SASEGT come from the germline V gene.

The chain recombines TRBV6-5 with TRBJ1-4; maybe TRBD1 (6 bases). CDR1 and CDR2 from the germline V gene are MNHEY and SVGAGI. The length of the CDR3 is 16 residues. V was shortened by 2 bases and J by 8 bases, with 18 bases between the two germline ends. CDR3 coding DNA: TGTGCCAGCAGTTACGGGGCGGGGGCCCGTTGGGAAAAACTGTTTTTT. Protein sequence: CASSYGAGARWEKLFF.

This chain joins TRBV6-1 and TRBJ2-7; tentative D call: TRBD1 (5 bases). In germline, CDR1 is MNHNS, CDR2 SASEGT. There are 15 residues in the CDR3. Trimming cost V 2 bases and J 2 bases, with 13 bases left between them. This chain's CDR3 is CASSERQLNTYEQYF. The CDR3 DNA is TGTGCCAGCAGTGAAAGACAGCTAAATACCTACGAGCAGTACTTC.

The V gene is TRBV7-9, the J gene TRBJ2-3; 8 bases are a match to TRBD1. The CDR3 runs 14 residues. The germline gives CDR1 SEHNR, CDR2 FQNEAQ (reference sequence). V lost 4 bases to trimming and J lost 6 bases; unmatched junction nucleotides: 6. The CDR3 loop is CASSSTTGVDTQYF. CDR3 nucleotide sequence: TGTGCCAGCAGCTCGACGACAGGGGTGGATACGCAGTATTTT.

The gene calls are TRBV5-5 and TRBJ1-3, with 7 positions matching TRBD1. Germline V gene data show CDR1 as SGHKS and CDR2 as YYEKEE (reference sequence). With V trimmed by 2 bases and J by 3 bases, 8 bases remained unmatched. This CDR3 comprises 16 residues. The CDR3 spells CASSFSDRAYGNTIYF. CDR3 nucleotides: TGTGCCAGCAGCTTTTCCGACAGGGCATATGGAAACACCATATATTTT. The whole variable domain, filled in from reference TRBV5-5 and TRBJ1-3, reads DAGVTQSPTHLIKTRGQQVTLRCSPISGHKSVSWYQQVLGQGPQFIFQYYEKEERGRGNFPDRFSARQFPNYSSELNVNALLLGDSALYLCASSFSDRAYGNTIYFGEGSWLTVV.

The CDR3 spells CASSGDRRDEKLFF. Written as DNA, the CDR3 is TGTGCCAGCAGCGGGGACAGGCGGGATGAAAAACTGTTTTTT. The chain links TRBV5-4 to TRBJ1-4, with 8 positions matching TRBD1. Germline trimming cut 4 bases from V and 6 bases from J; bases unmatched to any gene: 5. The CDR3 runs 14 residues. CDR1 and CDR2 (germline): SGHNT, YYREEE (reference sequence).